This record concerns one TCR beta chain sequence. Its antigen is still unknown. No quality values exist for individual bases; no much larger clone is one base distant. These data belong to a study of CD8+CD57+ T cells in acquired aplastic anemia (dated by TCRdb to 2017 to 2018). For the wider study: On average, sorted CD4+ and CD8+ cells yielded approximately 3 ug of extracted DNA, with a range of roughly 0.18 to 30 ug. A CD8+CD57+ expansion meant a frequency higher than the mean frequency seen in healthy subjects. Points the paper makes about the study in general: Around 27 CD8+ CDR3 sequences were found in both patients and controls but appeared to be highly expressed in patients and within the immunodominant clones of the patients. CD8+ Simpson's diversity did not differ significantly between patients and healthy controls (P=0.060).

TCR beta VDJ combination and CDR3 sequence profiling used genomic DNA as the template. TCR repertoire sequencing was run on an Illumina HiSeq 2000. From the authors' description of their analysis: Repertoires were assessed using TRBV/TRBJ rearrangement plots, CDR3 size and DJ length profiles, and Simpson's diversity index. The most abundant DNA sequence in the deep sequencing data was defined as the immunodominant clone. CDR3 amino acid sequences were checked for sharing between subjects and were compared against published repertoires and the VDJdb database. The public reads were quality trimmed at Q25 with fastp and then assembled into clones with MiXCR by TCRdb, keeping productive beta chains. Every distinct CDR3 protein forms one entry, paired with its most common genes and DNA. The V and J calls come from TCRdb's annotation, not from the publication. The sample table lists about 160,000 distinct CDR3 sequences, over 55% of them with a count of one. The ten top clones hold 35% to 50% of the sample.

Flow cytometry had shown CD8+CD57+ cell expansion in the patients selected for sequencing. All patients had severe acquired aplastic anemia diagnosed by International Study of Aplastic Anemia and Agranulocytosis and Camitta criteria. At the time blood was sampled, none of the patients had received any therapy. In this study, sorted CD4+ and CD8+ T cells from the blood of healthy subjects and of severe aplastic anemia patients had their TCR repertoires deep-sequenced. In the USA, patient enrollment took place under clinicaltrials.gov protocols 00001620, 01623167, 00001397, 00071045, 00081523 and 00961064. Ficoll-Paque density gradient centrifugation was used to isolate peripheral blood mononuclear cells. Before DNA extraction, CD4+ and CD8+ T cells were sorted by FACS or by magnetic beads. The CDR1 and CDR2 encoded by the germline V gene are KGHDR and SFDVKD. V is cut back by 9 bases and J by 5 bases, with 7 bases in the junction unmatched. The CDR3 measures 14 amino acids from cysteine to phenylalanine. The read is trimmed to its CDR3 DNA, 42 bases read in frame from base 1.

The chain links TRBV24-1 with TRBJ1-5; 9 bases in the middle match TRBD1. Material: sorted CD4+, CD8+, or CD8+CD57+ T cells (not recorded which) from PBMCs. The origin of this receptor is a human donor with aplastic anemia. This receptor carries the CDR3 CATDRTGVDQPQHF. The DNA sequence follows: TGTGCCACCGATAGGACAGGGGTTGATCAGCCCCAGCATTTT.